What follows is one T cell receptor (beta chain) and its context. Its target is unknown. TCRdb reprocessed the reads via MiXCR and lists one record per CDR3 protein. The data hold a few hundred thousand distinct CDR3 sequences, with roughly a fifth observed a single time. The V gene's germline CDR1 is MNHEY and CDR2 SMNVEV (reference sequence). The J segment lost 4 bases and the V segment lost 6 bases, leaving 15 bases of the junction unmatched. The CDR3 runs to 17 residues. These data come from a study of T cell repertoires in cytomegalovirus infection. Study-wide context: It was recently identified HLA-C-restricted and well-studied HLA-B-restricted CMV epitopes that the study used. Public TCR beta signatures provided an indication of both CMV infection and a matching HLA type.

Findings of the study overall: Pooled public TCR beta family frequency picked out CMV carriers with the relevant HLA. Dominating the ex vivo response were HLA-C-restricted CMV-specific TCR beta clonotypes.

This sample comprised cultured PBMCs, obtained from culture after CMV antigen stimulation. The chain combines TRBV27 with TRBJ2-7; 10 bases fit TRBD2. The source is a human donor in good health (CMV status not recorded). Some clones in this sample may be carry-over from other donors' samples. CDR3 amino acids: CASSQLLTSGVVYEQYF. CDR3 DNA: TGTGCCAGCAGCCAACTCCTCACTAGCGGGGTTGTGTACGAGCAGTACTTC.